The 24 T cell receptor beta chains listed next were all sequenced from one sample in a study of blood T cell repertoires in COVID-19. Assay: immunoSEQ multiplex PCR; the TCRdb copy retains only in-frame clones and omits some. The profile covers under 75,000 clones, with approximately 92% appearing a single time and 4.6% taken by the ten largest. The sequenced sample was peripheral blood. These receptor sequences come from a man aged 50 to 59 with active COVID-19.

This chain links TRBV2 with TRBJ2-5; 10 nucleotides agree with TRBD2. V lost 6 bases to trimming and J lost 5 bases; unmatched junction nucleotides: 12. The germline CDR1 and CDR2 sequences are SNHLY and FYNNEI. This CDR3 has 16 amino acids. The CDR3 spells CASRERASGSRETQYF. In DNA form, the CDR3 reads TGTGCCAGCAGGGAACGGGCTAGCGGGAGTCGCGAGACCCAGTACTTC.

This rearrangement joins TRBV27 to TRBJ2-2; the match to TRBD2 covers 8 bases. The V segment lost 5 bases and the J segment 7 bases; nucleotides outside the gene matches: 15. The CDR3 has 17 amino acids. Germline V gene data show CDR1 as MNHEY and CDR2 as SMNVEV (reference sequence). CDR3 DNA: TGTGCCAGCAGTCCCACCCCTGCGGGGGGTGCGTTCGGGGAGCTGTTTTTT. It specifies CASSPTPAGGAFGELFF.

This clone has only one observation. V and J are TRBV19 and TRBJ1-5; 7 nucleotides line up with TRBD1. V lost 8 bases, J lost 1 base, and 2 bases stayed unmatched. The germline gives CDR1 LNHDA, CDR2 SQIVND (reference sequence). The CDR3 runs to 13 residues. The CDR3 sequence: CASWDSSNQPQHF. The CDR3 DNA reads as TGTGCCAGTTGGGACAGCAGCAATCAGCCCCAGCATTTT.

The chain couples TRBV6-5 to TRBJ2-4; 11 positions agree with TRBD2. This CDR3 is built from 15 residues. The junction had 7 bases not matched to a gene; V was cut back by 6 bases and J by 6 bases. The germline CDR1 and CDR2 sequences are MNHEY and SVGAGI. This chain's CDR3 is CASSGIAGGPNIQYF. In DNA form, the CDR3 reads TGTGCCAGCAGCGGAATAGCGGGGGGGCCAAACATTCAGTACTTC.

The rearrangement joins TRBV18 to TRBJ2-7; 8 nucleotides line up with TRBD1. This CDR3 has 13 amino acids. Germline V lookup: CDR1 KGHSH, CDR2 LQKENI. The V gene end was trimmed by 3 bases and the J gene end by 3 bases; junction bases not matched to a gene: 1. The CDR3 nucleotides are TGTGCCAGCTCACCGGGACAGGACTACGAGCAGTACTTC. Its translation: CASSPGQDYEQYF. The whole variable domain, filled in from reference TRBV18 and TRBJ2-7, reads NAGVMQNPRHLVRRRGQEARLRCSPMKGHSHVYWYRQLPEEGLKFMVYLQKENIIDESGMPKERFSAEFPKEGPSILRIQQVVRGDSAAYFCASSPGQDYEQYFGPGTRLTVT.

V is TRBV30 and J is TRBJ1-3, with D possibly TRBD1 on 5 matching bases. CDR3 length equals 16 residues. The V and J ends lost 0 bases and 0 bases respectively, with 12 bases between them. CDR1 is GTSNPN and CDR2 is SVGIG in the germline V gene (reference sequence). The CDR3 reads CAWSVYGRGSGNTIYF. In DNA form, the CDR3 reads TGTGCCTGGAGTGTTTATGGGAGGGGCTCTGGAAACACCATATATTTT.

The chain joins TRBV6-5 to TRBJ1-3; D remains ambiguous. Trimming removed 3 bases at V and 2 bases at J, with 8 bases between. Germline V gene data show CDR1 as MNHEY and CDR2 as SVGAGI. This CDR3 comprises 14 residues. In nucleotides, the CDR3 is TGTGCCAGCAGTTATGAGGTGGCTGGAAACACCATATATTTT. It specifies CASSYEVAGNTIYF.

CDR3 nucleotides: TGTGCCAGCAGTTCCCTTCTAGGGGTGTCTAATGAAAAACTGTTTTTT. Translated, it gives CASSSLLGVSNEKLFF. The chain joins TRBV6-5 to TRBJ1-4; TRBD1 is a possible D gene (5 bases). CDR1 and CDR2 (germline): MNHEY, SVGAGI. This CDR3 comprises 16 residues. The V and J ends lost 4 bases and 3 bases respectively, with 15 bases between them.

This chain joins TRBV28 and TRBJ1-2; perhaps TRBD1 as D (5 bases). Trimming took 6 bases from V and 0 from J, leaving 17 bases between them. CDR3 size: 16 residues. Germline V gene sequence: CDR1 MDHEN, CDR2 SYDVKM. The DNA for the CDR3 is TGTGCCAGCAGCCCCCGTAGGACAAGGGCTAACTATGGCTACACCTTC. This translates into CASSPRRTRANYGYTF.

The table lists this clone with a count of one. V and J are TRBV23-1 and TRBJ2-5; D gene unclear. TRBV23-1 is recorded as an ORF, its role being uncertain. The CDR3 sequence is 15 residues long. Trimming shortened V by 7 bases and J by 5 bases, and 20 bases separated the two germline ends. CDR3 nucleotides: TGCGCCAGCACTCCGACCTGTCCCCTGCGGGAGACCCAGTACTTC. It codes for CASTPTCPLRETQYF.

Written as DNA, the CDR3 is TGTGCCAGCAGCTTAGGGCAGGGTCTGAACACTGAAGCTTTCTTT. It translates to CASSLGQGLNTEAFF. The rearrangement links TRBV7-6 to TRBJ1-1; a possible D gene is TRBD1 (5 bases). The CDR3 is 15 residues long. Germline V gene lookup returns CDR1 SGHVS and CDR2 FNYEAQ. V lost 1 base, J lost 0 bases, and 9 bases lay in between. The entire variable domain, with the rest obtained from reference TRBV7-6 and TRBJ1-1, is as follows: GAGVSQSPRYKVTKRGQDVALRCDPISGHVSLYWYRQALGQGPEFLTYFNYEAQQDKSGLPNDRFSAERPEGSISTLTIQRTEQRDSAMYRCASSLGQGLNTEAFFGQGTRLTVV.

The chain employs TRBV27 and TRBJ2-1, with D perhaps TRBD2 (6 bases). The V gene lost 4 bases and the J gene lost 6 bases, with 13 bases spanning the gap. The CDR3 has 14 residues. CDR1 and CDR2 (germline): MNHEY, SMNVEV (reference sequence). CDR3 nucleotide sequence: TGTGCCAGCAGTTGGGGGGAACAAGGCAATGAGCAGTTCTTC. Its translation is CASSWGEQGNEQFF.

The rearrangement links TRBV4-1 to TRBJ2-1, with 8 positions matching TRBD2. Trimming removed 0 bases from V and 4 bases from J; junction bases left unmatched: 14. The V gene's germline CDR1 is MGHRA and CDR2 YSYEKL. The CDR3 consists of 19 residues. CDR3 protein: CASSQDSGGWRGAYNEQFF. The CDR3 DNA reads as TGCGCCAGCAGCCAAGATTCCGGGGGTTGGCGGGGGGCTTACAATGAGCAGTTCTTC.

V is TRBV29-1 and J is TRBJ2-7; D might be TRBD2 (6 bases). This CDR3 has 15 amino acids. Trimming took 2 bases from V and 3 from J, leaving 17 bases between them. The V gene's germline CDR1 is SQVTM and CDR2 ANQGSEA. The CDR3 DNA sequence: TGCAGCGTTGAAAGTCGGTCGGGAGTGCACTACGAGCAGTACTTC. Its protein is CSVESRSGVHYEQYF.

This clone was detected once. CDR3 DNA: TGTGCCAGCAGCTCACGGACTAGCGGCGAATCTTGGGACCCAGATACGCAGTATTTT. Amino acid sequence: CASSSRTSGESWDPDTQYF. The chain joins TRBV9 to TRBJ2-3; 10 bases line up with TRBD2. The CDR3 contains 19 residues. CDR1 is SGDLS, CDR2 YYNGEE, per germline. The V gene end was trimmed by 4 bases and the J gene end by 4 bases; junction bases not matched to a gene: 18.

This clone was counted once. V gene TRBV15 combines with J gene TRBJ1-1; possible D gene TRBD1, 5 bases. The CDR3 extends over 14 amino acids. The V gene's germline CDR1 is LNHNV and CDR2 YYDKDF (reference sequence). The germline V and J ends were trimmed by 0 bases and 4 bases, with 9 bases remaining between them. The CDR3 region has the DNA TGTGCCACCAGCAGAGATCGGGGGGTCACTGAAGCTTTCTTT. This sequence encodes CATSRDRGVTEAFF.

The chain combines TRBV11-2 with TRBJ1-6, with 8 bases that match TRBD1. CDR3 length: 15 residues. The J segment lost 15 bases and the V segment lost 5 bases, leaving 15 bases of the junction unmatched. CDR1 is SGHAT, CDR2 FQNNGV, per germline. The CDR3 protein is CASSPGGGPQGNLHF. The CDR3 coding sequence is TGTGCCAGCAGCCCAGGGGGCGGGCCCCAGGGGAACCTCCACTTT. The complete variable domain, with remaining parts taken from reference TRBV11-2 and TRBJ1-6, reads EAGVAQSPRYKIIEKRQSVAFWCNPISGHATLYWYQQILGQGPKLLIQFQNNGVVDDSQLPKDRFSAERLKGVDSTLKIQPAKLEDSAVYLCASSPGGGPQGNLHFGNGTRLTVT.

V usage is TRBV10-3 and J usage is TRBJ2-2, with 8 bases fitting TRBD1. CDR1 ENHRY and CDR2 SYGVKD come from the germline V gene. CDR3 length: 15 amino acids. The V and J ends lost 0 bases and 6 bases, in that order; junction bases with no gene match: 3. CDR3 in amino acids: CAISESTTGAGELFF. CDR3 DNA sequence: TGTGCCATCAGTGAGTCGACGACAGGGGCCGGGGAGCTGTTTTTT.

The chain carries TRBV9 and TRBJ1-1, with unresolved D. The CDR3 extends over 13 amino acids. Per germline, CDR1 SGDLS and CDR2 YYNGEE. V lost 3 bases and J lost 4, with 10 bases in between. CDR3 sequence: CASSEGRGTEAFF. The CDR3 DNA reads as TGTGCCAGCAGCGAAGGACGGGGCACTGAAGCTTTCTTT.

This clone was found a few times. The chain uses TRBV5-4 and TRBJ2-3; D perhaps matches TRBD1 (6 bases). This CDR3 is 14 amino acids long. In germline, CDR1 is SGHNT, CDR2 YYREEE (reference sequence). The ends were cut back, 4 bases at V and 2 bases at J, with 11 bases in the middle. Here the CDR3 DNA reads TGTGCCAGCAGCCTAGACAGGTCCACAGATACGCAGTATTTT. Protein product: CASSLDRSTDTQYF.

The chain recombines TRBV3-1 (or the pseudogene TRBV3-2) with TRBJ2-7; 9 nucleotides line up with TRBD2. The CDR3 is 17 residues long. Germline trimming cut 0 bases from V and 1 base from J; bases unmatched to any gene: 7. The V gene's germline CDR1 is LGHDT and CDR2 YNNKEL (reference sequence). The CDR3 DNA sequence: TGTGCCAGCAGCCAAGATTTGTGGCGGGAGGGTTCCTACGAGCAGTACTTC. Translated, it gives CASSQDLWREGSYEQYF.

The V gene is TRBV9, the J gene TRBJ1-5, with D maybe TRBD1 (5 bases). Germline V gives CDR1 SGDLS, CDR2 YYNGEE. Trimming shortened V by 0 bases and J by 6 bases, and 13 bases separated the two germline ends. The CDR3 covers 15 residues. Here the CDR3 DNA reads TGTGCCAGCAGCGTAGGTGTAGGGGTGGGTCAGCCCCAGCATTTT. It encodes CASSVGVGVGQPQHF.

This chain uses TRBV5-4 with TRBJ2-7; 9 bases are shared with TRBD2. The CDR3 sequence is 14 residues long. The junction had 5 bases not matched to a gene; V was cut back by 4 bases and J by 3 bases. CDR1 is SGHNT, CDR2 YYREEE, per germline (reference sequence). The CDR3 spells CASSQAGGFYEQYF. DNA of the CDR3: TGTGCCAGCAGCCAAGCGGGGGGATTCTACGAGCAGTACTTC.

This sequence joins TRBV14 and TRBJ2-1; possibly TRBD1 for D (6 bases). CDR3 length: 14 amino acids. The germline gives CDR1 SGHDN, CDR2 FVKESK. V was clipped by 4 bases and J by 6 bases, with 13 bases between them. The CDR3 spells CASSPLQGSNEQFF. The CDR3 DNA follows: TGTGCCAGCAGCCCCCTACAGGGTTCCAATGAGCAGTTCTTC. The entire variable domain, with the rest obtained from reference TRBV14 and TRBJ2-1, is as follows: EAGVTQFPSHSVIEKGQTVTLRCDPISGHDNLYWYRRVMGKEIKFLLHFVKESKQDESGMPNNRFLAERTGGTYSTLKVQPAELEDSGVYFCASSPLQGSNEQFFGPGTRLTVL.